One and the same sample provided the 28 T cell receptor beta chains below, sequenced in a study of cytomegalovirus exposure and HLA in healthy donors. The PCR ran on 60 Vbeta and 13 Jbeta primers. Some clones are missing from TCRdb's copy, which holds only in-frame ones; the method was immunoSEQ multiplex PCR. Of approximately 100,000 clones in the sample, 75% were seen once. Sequencing was carried out using PBMCs. These TCRs come from a woman aged 18-29 years in good health and CMV-seropositive.

The rearrangement uses TRBV28 and TRBJ2-3; 9 bases are shared with TRBD1. The germline CDR1 and CDR2 sequences are MDHEN and SYDVKM. The CDR3 is 16 amino acids. The trim removed 7 bases at V and 9 bases at J, leaving 17 bases unmatched. The CDR3: CASTLLPGQGSETQYF. The DNA for the CDR3 is TGTGCCAGCACCCTCCTCCCGGGACAGGGAAGCGAGACGCAGTATTTT.

V gene TRBV28 combines with J gene TRBJ2-1, with 8 nucleotides matching TRBD2. V shed 2 bases, J shed 7 bases, and the junction held 7 bases outside the gene matches. CDR1 MDHEN and CDR2 SYDVKM come from the germline V gene. The CDR3 runs 15 residues. CDR3 DNA: TGTGCCAGCAGTTTAGTTAGCGGGGCTTTTAATGAGCAGTTCTTC. Translated, it gives CASSLVSGAFNEQFF.

J is TRBJ2-2 and V is TRBV7-6; 10 bases line up with TRBD1. This CDR3 has 15 amino acids. With V trimmed by 0 bases and J by 7 bases, 2 bases remained unmatched. Germline V CDR1 and CDR2: SGHVS, FNYEAQ. CDR3 in DNA: TGTGCCAGCAGCTTAGCCGGGACAGGGGTCGGGGAGCTGTTTTTT. Translating it yields CASSLAGTGVGELFF.

This chain links TRBV27 with TRBJ2-3, with D hard to call. The length of the CDR3 is 14 residues. The germline V gene has CDR1 MNHEY and CDR2 SMNVEV (reference sequence). The V gene lost 3 bases and the J gene lost 2 bases, with 9 bases spanning the gap. The CDR3 region is CASSLVAYTDTQYF. The CDR3 DNA sequence: TGTGCCAGCAGTTTGGTAGCTTACACAGATACGCAGTATTTT.

The V call is TRBV28, the J call TRBJ2-3; 15 bases fit TRBD2. Per the germline V gene, CDR1 is MDHEN and CDR2 is SYDVKM. J was trimmed by 6 bases and V by 4 bases; bases with no gene match: 11. The CDR3 runs 18 residues. The CDR3 reads CASSYAPGLAGGGDTQYF. For the CDR3, the DNA is TGTGCCAGCAGTTACGCACCGGGACTAGCGGGAGGAGGGGATACGCAGTATTTT.

J is TRBJ2-1 and V is TRBV9; 10 positions agree with TRBD2. The germline V gene encodes CDR1 SGDLS and CDR2 YYNGEE. This CDR3 contains 15 residues. The V and J ends lost 4 bases and 10 bases, in that order; junction bases with no gene match: 11. The CDR3 reads CASSLPSGSGFEQFF. CDR3 DNA: TGTGCCAGCAGCCTCCCTAGCGGGAGCGGTTTCGAGCAGTTCTTC. Together with reference TRBV9 and TRBJ2-1, the CDR3 gives the full variable domain: DSGVTQTPKHLITATGQRVTLRCSPRSGDLSVYWYQQSLDQGLQFLIQYYNGEERAKGNILERFSAQQFPDLHSELNLSSLELGDSALYFCASSLPSGSGFEQFFGPGTRLTVL.

J is TRBJ2-7 and V is TRBV10-3, with 7 bases that match TRBD1. Per the germline V gene, CDR1 is ENHRY and CDR2 is SYGVKD. The CDR3 sequence is 15 residues long. V lost 2 bases to trimming and J lost 3 bases; unmatched junction nucleotides: 7. CDR3 amino acids: CAISEPRHRGYEQYF. CDR3 nucleotide sequence: TGTGCCATCAGTGAGCCGCGGCACAGGGGCTACGAGCAGTACTTC.

J is TRBJ2-1 and V is TRBV7-6; unclear D gene. The ends were cut back, 5 bases at V and 5 bases at J, with 10 bases in the middle. This CDR3 region has 13 residues. Germline V lookup: CDR1 SGHVS, CDR2 FNYEAQ. The CDR3 protein is CASSPFRDNEQFF. The CDR3 coding sequence is TGTGCCAGCAGCCCCTTTAGAGACAATGAGCAGTTCTTC.

This chain joins TRBV28 and TRBJ1-5; D may be TRBD1 (5 bases). The ends were cut back, 6 bases at V and 2 bases at J, with 11 bases in the middle. The CDR3 is made up of 14 amino acids. In germline, CDR1 is MDHEN, CDR2 SYDVKM. The CDR3 sequence: CASSTGGGNQPQHF. CDR3 bases: TGTGCCAGCAGCACGGGGGGAGGCAATCAGCCCCAGCATTTT.

The J gene is TRBJ2-3, the V gene TRBV27; D might be TRBD2 (7 bases). Trimming took off 7 bases at V and 3 bases at J, with 14 bases between the two ends. The length of the CDR3 is 14 residues. Germline CDR1 is MNHEY and CDR2 is SMNVEV (reference sequence). CDR3 residues: CASILRGATDTQYF. The CDR3 DNA follows: TGTGCCAGCATCCTCCGGGGGGCGACAGATACGCAGTATTTT.

This clone was seen only a few times. This chain uses TRBV4-3 with TRBJ2-3; TRBD2 matches at 12 bases. The V gene end was trimmed by 1 base and the J gene end by 2 bases; junction bases not matched to a gene: 4. Germline CDR1 LGHNA, CDR2 YSLEER. The CDR3 is 17 amino acids. The CDR3 is CASSQAGLAGYTDTQYF. The CDR3 DNA reads TGCGCCAGCAGCCAAGCCGGACTAGCGGGGTACACAGATACGCAGTATTTT.

Worth noting for this clone: An end of the junction differs from the germline gene, which may be a read error. This chain connects TRBV6-1 to TRBJ2-5; 10 positions agree with TRBD2. CDR1 is MNHNS and CDR2 is SASEGT in the germline V gene. The CDR3 loop spans 15 amino acids. The CDR3 coding sequence is TGTGCCAGCAGTCAAGCGGGAGGGCCGGTAGAGACCCAGTACTTC. It specifies CASSQAGGPVETQYF.

V gene TRBV15 combines with J gene TRBJ2-7, with D possibly matching TRBD2 (5 bases). Per the germline V gene, CDR1 is LNHNV and CDR2 is YYDKDF (reference sequence). This CDR3 spans 13 amino acids. The ends were cut back, 0 bases at V and 7 bases at J, with 10 bases in the middle. The CDR3 DNA reads TGTGCCACCAGCAGAGATCGGGGTCGAGAGCAGTACTTC. It encodes CATSRDRGREQYF.

The chain employs TRBV5-4 and TRBJ2-7, with TRBD2 matching over 13 bases. Germline-derived CDR1 and CDR2 are SGHNT and YYREEE (reference sequence). This CDR3 comprises 17 residues. V dropped 2 bases and J dropped 3; count of bases not matched to a gene: 8. The CDR3, as DNA: TGTGCCAGCAGCTTCCCGAATTGGACTAGCGGGAGCTACGAGCAGTACTTC. Translation gives CASSFPNWTSGSYEQYF.

The V and J genes are TRBV27 and TRBJ2-1; 10 bases are shared with TRBD2. V trimming: 0 bases; J trimming: 5 bases; junction bases outside the gene matches: 1. CDR1 is MNHEY, CDR2 SMNVEV, per germline (reference sequence). CDR3 length: 15 amino acids. CDR3 region: CASSLSAGGHNEQFF. The CDR3 nucleotides are TGTGCCAGCAGTTTATCAGCGGGAGGGCACAATGAGCAGTTCTTC.

This chain uses TRBV5-1 with TRBJ2-5; maybe TRBD1 (5 bases). Germline assignment: CDR1 SGHRS and CDR2 YFSETQ. The CDR3 extends over 16 amino acids. V lost 2 bases and J 1 base, leaving 15 bases between the germline ends. In DNA, the CDR3 is TGCGCCAGCAGCTTCGTCTTCGGGCAGGGCCAAGAGACCCAGTACTTC. Encoded protein: CASSFVFGQGQETQYF.

This chain connects TRBV5-4 to TRBJ1-1; 7 nucleotides agree with TRBD1. CDR3 length: 13 amino acids. The V gene's germline CDR1 is SGHNT and CDR2 YYREEE (reference sequence). J gave up 3 bases and V 3 bases, and 2 bases lay outside the gene matches. CDR3 amino acids: CASSSDRYTEAFF. CDR3 in DNA: TGTGCCAGCAGCTCGGACAGGTACACTGAAGCTTTCTTT.

J is TRBJ1-1 and V is TRBV5-4; 10 nucleotides line up with TRBD1. The germline gives CDR1 SGHNT, CDR2 YYREEE (reference sequence). There are 14 residues in the CDR3. V gave up 5 bases and J gave up 1 base; unmatched junction bases: 2. CDR3 residues: CASSWDRGNTEAFF. CDR3 coding DNA: TGTGCCAGCAGTTGGGACAGGGGGAACACTGAAGCTTTCTTT. The entire variable domain, with the rest obtained from reference TRBV5-4 and TRBJ1-1, is as follows: ETGVTQSPTHLIKTRGQQVTLRCSSQSGHNTVSWYQQALGQGPQFIFQYYREEENGRGNFPPRFSGLQFPNYSSELNVNALELDDSALYLCASSWDRGNTEAFFGQGTRLTVV.

The chain has TRBV18 and TRBJ2-5; tentatively, D is TRBD2 (5 bases). V was trimmed by 6 bases and J by 0 bases, leaving 11 bases between them. This CDR3 has 14 amino acids. Germline loops: CDR1 KGHSH, CDR2 LQKENI. The CDR3 loop is CASSVPGDQETQYF. The CDR3 nucleotides read TGTGCCAGCTCTGTCCCCGGGGACCAAGAGACCCAGTACTTC.

The chain links TRBV27 to TRBJ1-2; D not resolved. V was shortened by 5 bases and J by 8 bases, with 12 bases between the two germline ends. The CDR3 spans 12 residues. Germline-derived CDR1 and CDR2 are MNHEY and SMNVEV (reference sequence). The CDR3 DNA reads as TGTGCCAGCAGTCCTAACTCGCGAGGCTACACCTTC. It specifies CASSPNSRGYTF.

This clone appeared a single time. The chain couples TRBV4-1 to TRBJ1-1, with TRBD1 matching over 7 bases. The junction had 5 bases not matched to a gene; V was cut back by 4 bases and J by 0 bases. This CDR3 comprises 15 residues. Germline lookup yields CDR1 MGHRA and CDR2 YSYEKL. CDR3 loop: CASSPPGTVNTEAFF. The CDR3 region has the DNA TGCGCCAGCAGCCCTCCCGGGACAGTGAACACTGAAGCTTTCTTT.

This clone came up a few times. The chain is built from TRBV6-5 and TRBJ1-5, with a weak D call TRBD1 (6 bases). This CDR3 comprises 13 residues. With 2 bases removed from V and 4 bases from J, the gap between germline ends came to 6 bases. Germline V gives CDR1 MNHEY, CDR2 SVGAGI. The CDR3 reads CASSYQGNQPQHF. The CDR3 region has the DNA TGTGCCAGCAGTTACCAGGGGAATCAGCCCCAGCATTTT.

The chain recombines TRBV9 with TRBJ2-1; 7 positions agree with TRBD2. Trimming removed 6 bases from V and 4 bases from J; junction bases left unmatched: 4. This CDR3 contains 13 residues. CDR1 and CDR2 (germline): SGDLS, YYNGEE. CDR3 residues: CASNPAGYNEQFF. In DNA, the CDR3 is TGTGCCAGCAACCCAGCGGGGTACAATGAGCAGTTCTTC.

This chain connects TRBV4-3 to TRBJ1-2; 7 positions agree with TRBD1. The CDR3 totals 15 residues. CDR1 is LGHNA and CDR2 is YSLEER in the germline V gene. J lost 8 bases, V lost 0 bases, and 9 bases had no gene match. The CDR3 sequence is CASSQEGQQLFGYTF. In DNA, the CDR3 is TGCGCCAGCAGCCAAGAGGGACAGCAGCTTTTCGGCTACACCTTC.

For the CDR3, the DNA is TGTGCCAGCAGCTTAGTCGGTTCCCGGGGTAATGAGCAGTTCTTC. Translated: CASSLVGSRGNEQFF. The chain has TRBV11-2 and TRBJ2-1; maybe TRBD2 (5 bases). The CDR3 has 15 residues. Germline assignment: CDR1 SGHAT and CDR2 FQNNGV. The V end lost 1 base, the J end lost 7 bases, and 14 bases lay between the germline ends.

This chain uses TRBV7-3 with TRBJ2-1, with a weak D call TRBD2 (5 bases). The CDR3 is made up of 12 amino acids. CDR1 and CDR2 (germline): SGHTA, FQGTGA. Trimming cost V 2 bases and J 8 bases, with 7 bases left between them. CDR3 in DNA: TGTGCCAGCAGCTTATCGAGGGATGAGCAGTTCTTC. Translating gives CASSLSRDEQFF.

V usage is TRBV4-1 and J usage is TRBJ2-7, with 8 positions matching TRBD2. Germline V gene sequence: CDR1 MGHRA, CDR2 YSYEKL. The CDR3 extends over 15 amino acids. V shed 1 base and J 7 bases; nucleotides not matched to a gene: 9. In nucleotides, the CDR3 is TGCGCCAGCAGCCAAGTACTAGCGGCCTTGGAAGAGCAGTACTTC. Translation gives CASSQVLAALEEQYF.

The rearrangement joins TRBV29-1 to TRBJ2-3; TRBD2 aligns across 7 bases. The CDR3 extends over 13 amino acids. CDR1 is SQVTM and CDR2 is ANQGSEA in the germline V gene. V trimming: 7 bases; J trimming: 8 bases; junction bases outside the gene matches: 12. The DNA for the CDR3 is TGCAGCGCCCTAGCGGTCCACGCTGGTACGCAGTATTTT. Its translation is CSALAVHAGTQYF.